This TCR beta chain was sequenced for a study of cytomegalovirus exposure and HLA in healthy donors. Study-wide context: Early released data comprised about 85 million unique TCRs from HLA-typed donors.

PCR was performed using 60 Vbeta and 13 Jbeta primers. Data came from immunoSEQ multiplex PCR; TCRdb stores just in-frame clones and leaves some out. Altogether around 160,000 clones are present, 65% to 85% being singletons, with the ten largest covering under 2%. The germline V gene has CDR1 SEHNR and CDR2 FQNEAQ (reference sequence). The length of the CDR3 is 16 residues. This clone was recorded once. Antigen specificity is unknown. The junction departs from the called germline gene at one end, perhaps through a read error. Whole-study results and caveats: Reportedly, cytomegalovirus status was diagnosed with high sensitivity and specificity. A later analysis reportedly identified an Asian-associated ancestry cluster as carrying fewer N-insertions than the roughly 670-donor mean. In a later analysis, a missense DCLRE1C variant was linked to TCR beta V- and J-gene trimming.

The TCR sequence derives from a woman aged 18-29 years in good health and CMV-seronegative. Material: PBMCs. The chain is built from TRBV7-9 and TRBJ1-4, with D uncertain. In DNA form, the CDR3 reads TGTTCCAGCAGCTTAGGAGGAGGTGTAACTAATGAAAACCTGTTTTTT. Its translation is CSSSLGGGVTNENLFF.